This T cell receptor (beta chain) was obtained from a study of T-cell reconstitution after alpha-beta-depleted transplantation in children. This clonotype was seen ten or more times. This CDR3 spans 15 amino acids. V was pared by 2 bases and J by 0 bases, with 8 bases between. Germline CDR1 and CDR2: ENHRY and SYGVKD. Preparation of the TCRbeta library used unique molecular identifiers. TCRdb re-called the PCR reads through MiXCR, storing one row per CDR3 protein. The table lists roughly 590,000 distinct CDR3 sequences, approximately 16% of them singletons. The sample consisted of PBMCs from the stem cell graft donor, taken from the stem cell graft. The chain joins TRBV10-3 to TRBJ2-1; D is ambiguous. The source of this sequence is a human donor who donated a stem cell graft to a child with acute myeloid leukemia. The CDR3 DNA sequence: TGTGCCATCAGTGAGGACCTTAGCTCCTACAATGAGCAGTTCTTC. It specifies CAISEDLSSYNEQFF.